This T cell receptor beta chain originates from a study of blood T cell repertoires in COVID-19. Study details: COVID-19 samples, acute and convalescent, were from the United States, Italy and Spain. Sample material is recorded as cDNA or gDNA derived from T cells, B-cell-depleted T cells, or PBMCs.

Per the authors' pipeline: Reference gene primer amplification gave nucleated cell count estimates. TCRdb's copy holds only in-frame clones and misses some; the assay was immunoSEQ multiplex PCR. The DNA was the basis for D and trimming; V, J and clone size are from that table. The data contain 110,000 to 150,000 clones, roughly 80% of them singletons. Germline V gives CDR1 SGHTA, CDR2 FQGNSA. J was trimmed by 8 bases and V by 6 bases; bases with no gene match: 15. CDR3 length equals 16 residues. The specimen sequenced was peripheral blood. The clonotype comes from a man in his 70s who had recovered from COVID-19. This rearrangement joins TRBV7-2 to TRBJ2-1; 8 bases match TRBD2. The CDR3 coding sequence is TGTGCCAGCAGGGAGCACCCTCTGGCAGCGGGAGATGAGCAGTTCTTC. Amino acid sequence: CASREHPLAAGDEQFF.